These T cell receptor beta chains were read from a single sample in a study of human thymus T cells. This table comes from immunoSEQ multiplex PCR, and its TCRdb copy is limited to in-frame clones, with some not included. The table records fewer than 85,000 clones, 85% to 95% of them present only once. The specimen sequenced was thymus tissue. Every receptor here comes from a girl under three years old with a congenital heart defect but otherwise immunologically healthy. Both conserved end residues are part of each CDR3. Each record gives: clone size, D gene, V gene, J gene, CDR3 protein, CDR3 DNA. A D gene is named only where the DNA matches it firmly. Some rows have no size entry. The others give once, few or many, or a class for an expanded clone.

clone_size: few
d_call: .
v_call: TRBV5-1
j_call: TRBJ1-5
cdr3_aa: CASSLAPRPNNQPQHF
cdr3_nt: TGCGCCAGCAGCTTGGCGCCTCGACCGAATAATCAGCCCCAGCATTTT

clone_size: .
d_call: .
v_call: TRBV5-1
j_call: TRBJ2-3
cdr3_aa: CASSLEPASSTDTQYF
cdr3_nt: TGCGCCAGCAGCTTGGAGCCCGCCTCTAGCACAGATACGCAGTATTTT

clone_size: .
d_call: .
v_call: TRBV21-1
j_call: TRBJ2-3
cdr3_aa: CASSKVSDTQYF
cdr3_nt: TGTGCCAGCAGCAAAGTGAGCGACACGCAGTATTTT

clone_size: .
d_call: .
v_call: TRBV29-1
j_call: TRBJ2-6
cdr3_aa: CSVEGRDRLSGANVLTF
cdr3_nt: TGCAGCGTTGAAGGCCGGGACCGACTCTCTGGGGCCAACGTCCTGACTTTC

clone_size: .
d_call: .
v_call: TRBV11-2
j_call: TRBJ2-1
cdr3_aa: CASSPQGINEQFF
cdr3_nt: TGTGCCAGCAGCCCTCAAGGGATCAATGAGCAGTTCTTC

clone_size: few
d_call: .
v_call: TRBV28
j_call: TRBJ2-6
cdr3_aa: CASSLRSGANVLTF
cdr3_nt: TGTGCCAGCAGTCTAAGGTCTGGGGCCAACGTCCTGACTTTC

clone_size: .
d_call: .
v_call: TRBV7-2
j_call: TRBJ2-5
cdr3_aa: CASSLTGTSLETQYF
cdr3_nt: TGTGCCAGCAGCTTAACCGGGACTTCATTAGAGACCCAGTACTTC

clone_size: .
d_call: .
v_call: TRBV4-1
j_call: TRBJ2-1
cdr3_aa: CASSPTTSRNEQFF
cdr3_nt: TGCGCCAGCAGCCCCACAACTTCTAGGAATGAGCAGTTCTTC

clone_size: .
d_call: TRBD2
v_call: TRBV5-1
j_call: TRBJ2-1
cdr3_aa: CASSLNGREPEDEQFF
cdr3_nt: TGCGCCAGCAGCTTGAATGGGCGGGAGCCGGAGGACGAGCAGTTCTTC

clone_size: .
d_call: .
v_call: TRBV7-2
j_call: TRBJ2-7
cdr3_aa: CASSLHSRVGASYEQYF
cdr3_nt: TGTGCCAGCAGCTTACACAGCAGGGTGGGAGCGTCCTACGAGCAGTACTTC

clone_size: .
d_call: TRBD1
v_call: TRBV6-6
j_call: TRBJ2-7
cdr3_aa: CASSYGTASDEQYF
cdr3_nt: TGTGCCAGCAGTTACGGGACAGCGAGCGACGAGCAGTACTTC

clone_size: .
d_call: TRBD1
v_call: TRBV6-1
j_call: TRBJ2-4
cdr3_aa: CASRTGVPGIQYF
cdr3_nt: TGTGCCAGCAGGACAGGGGTCCCAGGCATTCAGTACTTC

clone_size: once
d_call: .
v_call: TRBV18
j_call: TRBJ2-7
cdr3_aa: CASSTRGGAISYEQYF
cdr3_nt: TGTGCCAGCTCAACCCGCGGCGGGGCGATCTCCTACGAGCAGTACTTC

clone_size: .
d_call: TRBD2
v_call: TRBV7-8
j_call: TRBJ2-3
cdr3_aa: CASSLEVLAGGPRDTQYF
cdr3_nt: TGTGCCAGCAGCTTGGAGGTACTAGCGGGAGGGCCCAGGGATACGCAGTATTTT

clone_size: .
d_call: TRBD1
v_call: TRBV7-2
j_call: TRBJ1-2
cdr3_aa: CASSSGTGWDYTF
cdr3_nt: TGTGCCAGCAGCTCCGGGACAGGGTGGGACTACACCTTC

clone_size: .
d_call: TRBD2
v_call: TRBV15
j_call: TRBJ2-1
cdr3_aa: CATSNPGRGAYNEQFF
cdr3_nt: TGTGCCACCAGCAACCCTGGGAGGGGAGCCTACAATGAGCAGTTCTTC

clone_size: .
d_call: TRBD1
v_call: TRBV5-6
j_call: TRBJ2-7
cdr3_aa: CASSFRGTGVNEQYF
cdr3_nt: TGTGCCAGCAGCTTTCGCGGGACAGGGGTGAACGAGCAGTACTTC

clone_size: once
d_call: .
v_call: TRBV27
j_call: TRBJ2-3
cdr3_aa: CASSCRGEGGTDTQYF
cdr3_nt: TGTGCCAGCAGTTGCCGCGGGGAGGGGGGCACAGATACGCAGTATTTT

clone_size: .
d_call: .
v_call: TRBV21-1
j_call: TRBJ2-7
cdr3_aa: CASSNYGGFYEQYF
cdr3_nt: TGTGCCAGCAGCAACTACGGGGGGTTCTACGAGCAGTACTTC

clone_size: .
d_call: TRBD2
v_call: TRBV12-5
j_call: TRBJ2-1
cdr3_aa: CASGFNQAGGNEQFF
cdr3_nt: TGTGCTAGTGGTTTTAACCAGGCGGGAGGTAATGAGCAGTTCTTC

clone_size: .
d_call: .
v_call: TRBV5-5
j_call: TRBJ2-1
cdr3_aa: CAGSSNEQFF
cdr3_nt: TGTGCCGGCAGCAGCAATGAGCAGTTCTTC

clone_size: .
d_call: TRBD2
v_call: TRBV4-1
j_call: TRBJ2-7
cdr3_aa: CASSQDYQRESYEQYF
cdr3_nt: TGCGCCAGCAGCCAAGATTACCAGCGGGAGTCCTACGAGCAGTACTTC

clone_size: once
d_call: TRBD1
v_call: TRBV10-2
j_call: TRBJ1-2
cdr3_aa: CASSDRAGGQGRTGYTF
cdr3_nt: TGCGCCAGCAGTGACCGAGCGGGGGGACAGGGGAGGACCGGCTACACCTTC

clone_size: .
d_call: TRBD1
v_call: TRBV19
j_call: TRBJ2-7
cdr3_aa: CASSMFGTGGALYEQYF
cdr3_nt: TGTGCCAGTAGTATGTTCGGGACAGGGGGCGCTCTCTACGAGCAGTACTTC

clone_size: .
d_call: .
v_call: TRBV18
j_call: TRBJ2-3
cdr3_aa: CASSRGGYGYSTDTQYF
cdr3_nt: TGTGCCAGCTCCCGGGGAGGCTACGGTTATTCCACAGATACGCAGTATTTT

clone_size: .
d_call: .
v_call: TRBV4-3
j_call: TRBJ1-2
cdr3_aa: CASSQVGSGHLPGEDGYTF
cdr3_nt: TGCGCCAGCAGCCAAGTAGGCTCGGGACATCTCCCCGGCGAGGATGGCTACACCTTC

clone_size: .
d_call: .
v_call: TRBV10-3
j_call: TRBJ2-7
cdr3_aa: CAISRSGGLSTPEQYF
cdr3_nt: TGTGCCATCAGTCGAAGCGGCGGACTCTCAACTCCCGAGCAGTACTTC

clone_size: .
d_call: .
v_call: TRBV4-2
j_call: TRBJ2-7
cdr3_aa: CASSRGPSYEQYF
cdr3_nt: TGTGCCAGCAGCCGGGGACCTTCCTACGAGCAGTACTTC

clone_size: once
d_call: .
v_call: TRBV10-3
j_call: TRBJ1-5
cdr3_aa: CAISGRGTDQPQHF
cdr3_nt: TGTGCCATCAGTGGAAGGGGGACGGATCAGCCCCAGCATTTT

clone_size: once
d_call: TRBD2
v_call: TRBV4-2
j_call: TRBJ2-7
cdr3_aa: CASSHGLAGHYEQYF
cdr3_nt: TGTGCCAGCAGCCACGGACTAGCGGGGCACTACGAGCAGTACTTC

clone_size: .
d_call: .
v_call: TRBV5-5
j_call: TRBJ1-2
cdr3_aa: CASSSKQGPLTNYGYTF
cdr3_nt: TGTGCCAGCAGCTCAAAACAGGGCCCCCTTACTAACTATGGCTACACCTTC

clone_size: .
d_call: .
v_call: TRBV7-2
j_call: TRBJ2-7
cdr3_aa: CASSLVNGGDYEQYF
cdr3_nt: TGTGCCAGCAGCTTAGTAAACGGCGGAGACTACGAGCAGTACTTC

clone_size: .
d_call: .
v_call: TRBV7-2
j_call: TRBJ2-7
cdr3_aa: CASNPGRASSYEQYF
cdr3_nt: TGTGCCAGCAACCCCGGGCGGGCGAGCTCCTACGAGCAGTACTTC

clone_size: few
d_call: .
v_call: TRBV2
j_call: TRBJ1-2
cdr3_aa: CASSERGEANYGYTF
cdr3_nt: TGTGCCAGCAGTGAACGGGGAGAGGCTAACTATGGCTACACCTTC

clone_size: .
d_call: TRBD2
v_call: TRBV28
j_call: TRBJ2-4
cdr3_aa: CASTGAGEGVETKNIQYF
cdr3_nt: TGTGCCAGCACAGGAGCGGGAGAAGGGGTCGAGACCAAAAACATTCAGTACTTC

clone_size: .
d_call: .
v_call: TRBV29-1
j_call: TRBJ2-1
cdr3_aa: CSADDRSTSEQFF
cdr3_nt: TGCAGCGCTGACGACCGCTCAACAAGCGAGCAGTTCTTC

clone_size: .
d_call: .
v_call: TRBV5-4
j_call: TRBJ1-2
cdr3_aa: CASSLGGGSSPDGYTF
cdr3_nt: TGTGCCAGCAGCTTGGGGGGGGGATCCTCCCCTGACGGCTACACCTTC

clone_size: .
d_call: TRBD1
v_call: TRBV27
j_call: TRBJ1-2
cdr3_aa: CASSSRTGDYGYTF
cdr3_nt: TGTGCCAGCAGTAGCCGGACAGGGGACTATGGCTACACCTTC

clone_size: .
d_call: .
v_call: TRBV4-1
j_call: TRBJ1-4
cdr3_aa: CASSQSAGYDEKLFF
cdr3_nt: TGCGCCAGCAGCCAATCGGCAGGGTATGATGAAAAACTGTTTTTT

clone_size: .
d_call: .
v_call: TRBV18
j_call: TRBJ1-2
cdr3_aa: CASSPGRGLGSYTF
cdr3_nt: TGTGCCAGCTCCCCCGGGCGGGGGTTAGGGAGCTACACCTTC

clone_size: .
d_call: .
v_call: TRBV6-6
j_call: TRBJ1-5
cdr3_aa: CASSYHGLRDQPQHF
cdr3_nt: TGTGCCAGCAGTTACCATGGTTTAAGGGATCAGCCCCAGCATTTT

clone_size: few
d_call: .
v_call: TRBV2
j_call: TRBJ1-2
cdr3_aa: CASSELISGAPGGGYTF
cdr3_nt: TGTGCCAGCAGTGAATTAATCTCAGGGGCCCCAGGTGGTGGCTACACCTTC

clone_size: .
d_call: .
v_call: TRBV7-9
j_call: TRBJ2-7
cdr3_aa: CASSLETRSSYEQYF
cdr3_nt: TGTGCCAGCAGCTTAGAGACAAGGTCCTCCTACGAGCAGTACTTC

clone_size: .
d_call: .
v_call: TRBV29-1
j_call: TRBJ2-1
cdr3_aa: CSVRMWGNEQFF
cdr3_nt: TGCAGCGTTAGGATGTGGGGCAATGAGCAGTTCTTC

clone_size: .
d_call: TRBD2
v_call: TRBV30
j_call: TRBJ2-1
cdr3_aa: CAWSKTSAYNEQFF
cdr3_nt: TGTGCCTGGAGTAAGACTAGCGCGTACAATGAGCAGTTCTTC